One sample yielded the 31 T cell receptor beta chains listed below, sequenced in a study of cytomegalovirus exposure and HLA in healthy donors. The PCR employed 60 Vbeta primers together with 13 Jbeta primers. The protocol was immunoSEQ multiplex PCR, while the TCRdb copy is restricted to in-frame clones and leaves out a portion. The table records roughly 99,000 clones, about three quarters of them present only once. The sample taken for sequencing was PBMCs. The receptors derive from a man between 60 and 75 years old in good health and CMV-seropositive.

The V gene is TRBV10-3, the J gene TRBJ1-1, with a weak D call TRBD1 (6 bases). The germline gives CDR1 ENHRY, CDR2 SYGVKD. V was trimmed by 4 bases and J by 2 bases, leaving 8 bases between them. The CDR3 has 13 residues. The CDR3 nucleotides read TGTGCCATCAGTGGGACAGAAAACACTGAAGCTTTCTTT. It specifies CAISGTENTEAFF.

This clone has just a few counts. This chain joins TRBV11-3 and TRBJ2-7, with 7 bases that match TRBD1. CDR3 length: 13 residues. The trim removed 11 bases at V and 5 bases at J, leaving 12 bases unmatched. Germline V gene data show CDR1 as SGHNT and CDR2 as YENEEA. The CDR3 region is CARPGQRYHEQYF. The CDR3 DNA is TGTGCCCGCCCGGGACAGAGGTACCACGAGCAGTACTTC.

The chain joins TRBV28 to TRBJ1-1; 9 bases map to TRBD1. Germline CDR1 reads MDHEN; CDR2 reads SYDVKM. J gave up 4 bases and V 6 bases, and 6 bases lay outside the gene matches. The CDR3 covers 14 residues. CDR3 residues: CASRDRGGITEAFF. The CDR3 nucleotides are TGTGCCAGCAGGGACAGGGGAGGAATCACTGAAGCTTTCTTT. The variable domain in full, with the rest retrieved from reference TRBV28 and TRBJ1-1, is DVKVTQSSRYLVKRTGEKVFLECVQDMDHENMFWYRQDPGLGLRLIYFSYDVKMKEKGDIPEGYSVSREKKERFSLILESASTNQTSMYLCASRDRGGITEAFFGQGTRLTVV.

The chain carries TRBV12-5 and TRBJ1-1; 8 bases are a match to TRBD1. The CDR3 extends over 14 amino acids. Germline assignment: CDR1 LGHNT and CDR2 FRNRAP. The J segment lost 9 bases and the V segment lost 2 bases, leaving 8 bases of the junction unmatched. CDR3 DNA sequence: TGTGCTAGTGGTTTGTCAGTCGGGACAGGTCAAGCTTTCTTT. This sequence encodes CASGLSVGTGQAFF.

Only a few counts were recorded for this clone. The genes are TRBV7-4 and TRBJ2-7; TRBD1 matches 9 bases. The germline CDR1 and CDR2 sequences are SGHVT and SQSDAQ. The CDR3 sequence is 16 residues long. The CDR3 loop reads CPARGTGLEFSYEQYF. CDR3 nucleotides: TGTCCAGCTAGAGGGACAGGGCTTGAATTTTCTTACGAGCAGTACTTC.

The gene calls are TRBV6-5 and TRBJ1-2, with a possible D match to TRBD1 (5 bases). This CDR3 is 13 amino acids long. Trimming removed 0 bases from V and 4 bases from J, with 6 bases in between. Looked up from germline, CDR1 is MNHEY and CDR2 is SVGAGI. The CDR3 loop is CASSYSGLYGYTF. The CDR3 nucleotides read TGTGCCAGCAGTTACTCGGGACTCTATGGCTACACCTTC.

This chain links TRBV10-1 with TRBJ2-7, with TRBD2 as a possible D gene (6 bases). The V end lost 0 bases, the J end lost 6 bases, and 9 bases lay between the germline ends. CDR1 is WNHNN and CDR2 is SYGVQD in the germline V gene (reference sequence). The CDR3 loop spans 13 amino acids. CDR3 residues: CASSESGGLEQYF. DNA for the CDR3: TGCGCCAGCAGTGAGTCGGGGGGACTCGAGCAGTACTTC.

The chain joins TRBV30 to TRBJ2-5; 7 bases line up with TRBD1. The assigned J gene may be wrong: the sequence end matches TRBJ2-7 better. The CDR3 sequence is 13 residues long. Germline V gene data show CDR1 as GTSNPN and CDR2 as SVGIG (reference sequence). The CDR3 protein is CAWNSGTAYEQYF. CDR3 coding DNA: TGTGCCTGGAATTCGGGGACAGCCTACGAGCAGTACTTC.

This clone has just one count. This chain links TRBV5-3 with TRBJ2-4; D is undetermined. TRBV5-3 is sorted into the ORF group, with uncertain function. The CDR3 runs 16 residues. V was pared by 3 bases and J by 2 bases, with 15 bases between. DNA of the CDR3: TGTGCCAGAAGCTGGCCAGTAGCCCCTTCCAAAAACATTCAGTACTTC. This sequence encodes CARSWPVAPSKNIQYF.

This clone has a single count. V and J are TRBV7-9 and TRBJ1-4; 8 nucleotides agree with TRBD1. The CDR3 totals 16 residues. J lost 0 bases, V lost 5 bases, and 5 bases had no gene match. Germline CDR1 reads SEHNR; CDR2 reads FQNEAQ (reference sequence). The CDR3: CASSPGQGSTNEKLFF. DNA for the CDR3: TGTGCCAGCAGCCCAGGACAGGGATCAACTAATGAAAAACTGTTTTTT.

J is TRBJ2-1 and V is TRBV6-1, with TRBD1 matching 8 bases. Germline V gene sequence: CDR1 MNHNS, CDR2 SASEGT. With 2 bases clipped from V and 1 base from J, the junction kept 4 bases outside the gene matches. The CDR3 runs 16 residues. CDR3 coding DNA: TGTGCCAGCAGTGAACAGGGGGCGGCTTCCTACAATGAGCAGTTCTTC. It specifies CASSEQGAASYNEQFF.

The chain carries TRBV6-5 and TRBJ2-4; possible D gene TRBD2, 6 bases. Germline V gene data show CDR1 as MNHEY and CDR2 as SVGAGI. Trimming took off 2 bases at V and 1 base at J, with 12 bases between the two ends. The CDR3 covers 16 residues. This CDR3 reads CASSYELASAKNIQYF. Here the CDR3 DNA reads TGTGCCAGCAGTTACGAGCTAGCGAGCGCCAAAAACATTCAGTACTTC.

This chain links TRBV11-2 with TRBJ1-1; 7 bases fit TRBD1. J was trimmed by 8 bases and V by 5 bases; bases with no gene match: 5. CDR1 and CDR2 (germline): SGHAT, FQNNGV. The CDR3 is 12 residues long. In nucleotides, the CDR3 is TGTGCCAGCAGCCCTACAGGGGTCGAAGCTTTCTTT. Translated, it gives CASSPTGVEAFF. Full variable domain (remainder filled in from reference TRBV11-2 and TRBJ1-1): EAGVAQSPRYKIIEKRQSVAFWCNPISGHATLYWYQQILGQGPKLLIQFQNNGVVDDSQLPKDRFSAERLKGVDSTLKIQPAKLEDSAVYLCASSPTGVEAFFGQGTRLTVV.

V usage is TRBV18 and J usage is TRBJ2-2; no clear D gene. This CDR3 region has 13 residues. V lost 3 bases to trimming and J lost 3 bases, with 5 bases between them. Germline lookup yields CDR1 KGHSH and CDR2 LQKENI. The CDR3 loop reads CASSPLDTGELFF. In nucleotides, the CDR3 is TGTGCCAGCTCACCCCTCGACACCGGGGAGCTGTTTTTT.

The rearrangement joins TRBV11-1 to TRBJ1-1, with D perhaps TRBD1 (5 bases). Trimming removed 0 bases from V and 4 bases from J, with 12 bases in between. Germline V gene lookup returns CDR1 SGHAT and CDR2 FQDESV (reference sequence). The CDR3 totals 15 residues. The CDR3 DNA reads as TGTGCCAGCAGCTTAGCCCCAGGGTTGGGCACTGAAGCTTTCTTT. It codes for CASSLAPGLGTEAFF. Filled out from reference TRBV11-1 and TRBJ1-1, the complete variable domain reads EAEVAQSPRYKITEKSQAVAFWCDPISGHATLYWYRQILGQGPELLVQFQDESVVDDSQLPKDRFSAERLKGVDSTLKIQPAELGDSAMYLCASSLAPGLGTEAFFGQGTRLTVV.

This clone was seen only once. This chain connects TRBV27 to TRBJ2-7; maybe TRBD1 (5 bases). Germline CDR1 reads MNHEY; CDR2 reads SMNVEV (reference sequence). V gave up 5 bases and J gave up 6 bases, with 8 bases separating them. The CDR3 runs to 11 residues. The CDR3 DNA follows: TGTGCCAGCAGTAGGGGTCTCGAGCAGTACTTC. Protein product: CASSRGLEQYF.

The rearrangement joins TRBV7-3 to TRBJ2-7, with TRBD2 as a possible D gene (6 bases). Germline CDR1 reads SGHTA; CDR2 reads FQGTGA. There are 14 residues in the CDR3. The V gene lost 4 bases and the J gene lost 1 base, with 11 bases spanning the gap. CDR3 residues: CASSSIGGSYEQYF. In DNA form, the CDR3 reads TGTGCCAGCAGCTCAATCGGGGGATCCTACGAGCAGTACTTC.

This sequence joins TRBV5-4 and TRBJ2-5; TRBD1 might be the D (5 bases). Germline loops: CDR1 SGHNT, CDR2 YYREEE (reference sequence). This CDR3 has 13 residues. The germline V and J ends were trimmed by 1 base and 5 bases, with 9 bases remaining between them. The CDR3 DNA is TGTGCCAGCAGCTTGAGGGGATTGGAGACCCAGTACTTC. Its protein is CASSLRGLETQYF. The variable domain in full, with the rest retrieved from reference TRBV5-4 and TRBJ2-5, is ETGVTQSPTHLIKTRGQQVTLRCSSQSGHNTVSWYQQALGQGPQFIFQYYREEENGRGNFPPRFSGLQFPNYSSELNVNALELDDSALYLCASSLRGLETQYFGPGTRLLVL.

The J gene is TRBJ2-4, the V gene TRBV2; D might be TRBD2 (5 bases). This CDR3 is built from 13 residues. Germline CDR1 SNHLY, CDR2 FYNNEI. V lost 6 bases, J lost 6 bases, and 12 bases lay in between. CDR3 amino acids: CASRARDGNIQYF. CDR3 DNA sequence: TGTGCCAGCAGGGCCCGGGATGGAAACATTCAGTACTTC. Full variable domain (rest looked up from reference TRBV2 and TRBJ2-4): EPEVTQTPSHQVTQMGQEVILRCVPISNHLYFYWYRQILGQKVEFLVSFYNNEISEKSEIFDDQFSVERPDGSNFTLKIRSTKLEDSAMYFCASRARDGNIQYFGAGTRLSVL.

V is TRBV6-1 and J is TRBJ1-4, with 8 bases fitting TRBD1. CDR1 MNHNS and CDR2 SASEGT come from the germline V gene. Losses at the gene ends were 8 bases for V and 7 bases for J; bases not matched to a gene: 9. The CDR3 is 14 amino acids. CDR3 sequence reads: CASLTGQGSEKLFF. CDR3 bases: TGTGCCAGCCTAACTGGACAGGGAAGTGAAAAACTGTTTTTT.

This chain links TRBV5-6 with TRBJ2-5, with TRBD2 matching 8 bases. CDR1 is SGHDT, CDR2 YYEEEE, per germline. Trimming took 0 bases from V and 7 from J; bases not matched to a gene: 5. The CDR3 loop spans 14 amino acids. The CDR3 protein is CASSLAGGDWTQYF. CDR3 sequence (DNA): TGTGCCAGCAGCTTGGCCGGGGGGGATTGGACCCAGTACTTC.

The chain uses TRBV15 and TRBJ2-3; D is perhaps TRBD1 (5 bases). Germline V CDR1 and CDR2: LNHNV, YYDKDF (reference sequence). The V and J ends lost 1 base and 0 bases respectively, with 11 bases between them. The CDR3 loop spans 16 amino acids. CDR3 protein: CATSRGRQLSTDTQYF. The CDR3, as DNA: TGTGCCACCAGCAGAGGAAGACAGCTTAGCACAGATACGCAGTATTTT.

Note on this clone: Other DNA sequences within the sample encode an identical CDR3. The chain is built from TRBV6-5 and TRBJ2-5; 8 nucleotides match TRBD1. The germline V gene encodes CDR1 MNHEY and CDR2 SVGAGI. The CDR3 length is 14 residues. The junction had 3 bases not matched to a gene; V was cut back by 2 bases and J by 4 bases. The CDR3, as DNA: TGTGCCAGCAGTTACAGGACAGGGAGAGAGACCCAGTACTTC. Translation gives CASSYRTGRETQYF.

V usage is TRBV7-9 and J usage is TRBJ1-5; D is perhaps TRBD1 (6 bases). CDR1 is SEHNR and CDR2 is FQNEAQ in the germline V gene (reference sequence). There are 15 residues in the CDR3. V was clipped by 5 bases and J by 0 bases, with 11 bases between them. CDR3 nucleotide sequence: TGTGCCAGCAGCCCCGGACAGTATAGCAATCAGCCCCAGCATTTT. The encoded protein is CASSPGQYSNQPQHF.

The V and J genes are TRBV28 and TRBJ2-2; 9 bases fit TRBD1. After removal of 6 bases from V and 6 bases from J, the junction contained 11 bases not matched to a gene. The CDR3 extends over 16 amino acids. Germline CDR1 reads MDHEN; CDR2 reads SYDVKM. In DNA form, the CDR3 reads TGTGCCAGCAGCTATACAGGGGGCGTTTGGGCCGGGGAGCTGTTTTTT. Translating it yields CASSYTGGVWAGELFF. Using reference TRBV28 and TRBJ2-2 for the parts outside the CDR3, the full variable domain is DVKVTQSSRYLVKRTGEKVFLECVQDMDHENMFWYRQDPGLGLRLIYFSYDVKMKEKGDIPEGYSVSREKKERFSLILESASTNQTSMYLCASSYTGGVWAGELFFGEGSRLTVL.

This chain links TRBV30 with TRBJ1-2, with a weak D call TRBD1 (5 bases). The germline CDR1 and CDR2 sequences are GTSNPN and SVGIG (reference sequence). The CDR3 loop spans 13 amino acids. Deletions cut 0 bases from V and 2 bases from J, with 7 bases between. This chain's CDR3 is CAWSVRGNYGYTF. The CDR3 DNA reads TGTGCCTGGAGTGTAAGGGGAAACTATGGCTACACCTTC.

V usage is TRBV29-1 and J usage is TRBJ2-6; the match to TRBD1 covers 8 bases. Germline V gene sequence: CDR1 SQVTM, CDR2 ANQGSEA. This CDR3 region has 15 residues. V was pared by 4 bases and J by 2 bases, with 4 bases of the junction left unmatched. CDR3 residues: CSVAAGGAGANVLTF. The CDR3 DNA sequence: TGCAGCGTTGCGGCAGGGGGCGCTGGGGCCAACGTCCTGACTTTC. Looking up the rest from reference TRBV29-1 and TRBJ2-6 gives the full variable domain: SAVISQKPSRDICQRGTSLTIQCQVDSQVTMMFWYRQQPGQSLTLIATANQGSEATYESGFVIDKFPISRPNLTFSTLTVSNMSPEDSSIYLCSVAAGGAGANVLTFGAGSRLTVL.

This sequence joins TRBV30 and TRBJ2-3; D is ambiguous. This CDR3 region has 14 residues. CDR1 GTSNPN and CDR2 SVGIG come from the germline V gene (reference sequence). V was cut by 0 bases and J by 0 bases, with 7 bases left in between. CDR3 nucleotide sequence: TGTGCCTGGAGTGTGGGCAAGAGCACAGATACGCAGTATTTT. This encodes CAWSVGKSTDTQYF.

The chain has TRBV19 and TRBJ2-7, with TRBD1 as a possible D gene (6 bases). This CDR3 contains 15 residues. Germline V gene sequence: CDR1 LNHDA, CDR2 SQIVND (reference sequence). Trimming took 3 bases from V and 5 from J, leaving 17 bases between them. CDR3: CASSIPTGLGHEQYF. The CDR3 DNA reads TGTGCCAGTAGTATCCCGACAGGCCTTGGCCACGAGCAGTACTTC.

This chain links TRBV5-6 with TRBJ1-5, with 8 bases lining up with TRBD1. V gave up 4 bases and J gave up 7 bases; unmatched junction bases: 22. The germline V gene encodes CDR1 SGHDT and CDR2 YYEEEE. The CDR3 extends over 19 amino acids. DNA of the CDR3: TGTGCCAGCAGCCGGCGGACGGCCAGGGGGCTTTCTGTAAGCCAGCCCCAGCATTTT. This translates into CASSRRTARGLSVSQPQHF.

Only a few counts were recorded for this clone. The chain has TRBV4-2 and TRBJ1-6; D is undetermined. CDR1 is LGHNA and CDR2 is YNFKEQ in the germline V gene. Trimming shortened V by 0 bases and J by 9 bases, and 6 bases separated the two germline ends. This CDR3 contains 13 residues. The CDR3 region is CASSQDSGSPLHF. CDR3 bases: TGTGCCAGCAGCCAAGATAGCGGTTCACCCCTCCACTTT.